This T cell receptor (beta chain) was sequenced in a study of blood T cells in healthy people across ages. Combining a sample-barcoded 5' primer with a J-beta primer mix, a second PCR ran for 7 to 11 cycles. TCRdb reprocessed the 5' RACE reads with MiXCR, giving one entry per CDR3 protein. The sample includes 550,000 to 600,000 distinct CDR3 sequences, about 26% of them seen just once. Sequenced input: blood. The receptor was derived from a woman aged 65 to 85 in good health.

For the CDR3, the DNA is TGTGCCAGCAGCCCGCTTGGCGGGGAGCTGTTTTTT. As protein: CASSPLGGELFF. The chain has TRBV14 and TRBJ2-2; no definite D call. V was trimmed by 4 bases and J by 7 bases, leaving 7 bases between them. CDR3 size: 12 residues. CDR1 SGHDN and CDR2 FVKESK come from the germline V gene.